The 10 T cell receptor beta chains below were found in one sample sequenced in a study of T-cell reconstitution after alpha-beta-depleted transplantation in children (dated by TCRdb to about 2016). What the treatment or condition label conveys for this sample: allogeneic hematopoietic cell transplantation with graft depleted of TCRalphabeta T cells and CD19 B cells. Libraries were made using PCR. Sequencing was performed on an Illumina HiSeq 2500. TCR libraries were prepared with molecular barcoding, using unique molecular identifiers to normalize TCRbeta repertoire quantification. TCRdb's own reprocessing of the public reads used fastp at Q25 and MiXCR and kept productive beta chains. Every CDR3 protein is listed once, alongside the most common genes and DNA of its rows. The sample yields 450,000 to 600,000 distinct CDR3 sequences; 10% to 13% were counted once. The top ten hold about 2.1% of the sample.

The specimen was PBMCs, collected before TCRalphabeta/CD19-depleted stem cell transplant. These receptor sequences come from a child aged 2 to 15 with inherited bone marrow failure, due to receive a stem cell transplant.

Points on this clonotype: Being one base from a much bigger clone, this may be a read error. The chain has TRBV15 and TRBJ2-3; 8 positions agree with TRBD2. The CDR3 spans 16 residues. Germline V gene data show CDR1 as LNHNV and CDR2 as YYDKDF (reference sequence). V shed 0 bases, J shed 2 bases, and the junction held 4 bases outside the gene matches. The CDR3 DNA reads as TGTGCCACCAGCAGAGATACGGGAGGGGCCACAGATACGCAGTATTTT. The encoded protein is CATSRDTGGATDTQYF.

In its sample, this clonotype was seen many times. The chain uses TRBV6-5 and TRBJ1-1; TRBD1 aligns across 9 bases. Trimming removed 6 bases from V and 5 bases from J; junction bases left unmatched: 10. Per germline, CDR1 MNHEY and CDR2 SVGAGI. This CDR3 region has 15 residues. CDR3 DNA: TGTGCCAGCAGCAGTTACGGACAGGGGAGAACTGAAGCTTTCTTT. It yields the protein CASSSYGQGRTEAFF.

This clonotype has more than one count but fewer than ten. The chain links TRBV4-3 to TRBJ2-7; 11 nucleotides agree with TRBD2. The CDR3 has 18 residues. V lost 0 bases to trimming and J lost 3 bases; unmatched junction nucleotides: 10. Germline V gives CDR1 LGHNA, CDR2 YSLEER. CDR3 coding DNA: TGCGCCAGCAGCCAAGATAGGCCTAGCGGGGGGCTGGTCTACGAGCAGTACTTC. This encodes CASSQDRPSGGLVYEQYF.

Ten or more counts support this clonotype. The chain employs TRBV4-2 and TRBJ2-1; a possible D gene is TRBD2 (5 bases). Per germline, CDR1 LGHNA and CDR2 YNFKEQ. There are 17 residues in the CDR3. Trimming removed 0 bases at V and 4 bases at J, with 16 bases between. CDR3 DNA: TGTGCCAGCAGCCAAGATCGGAGGCAGAAATTGTACAATGAGCAGTTCTTC. Encoded protein: CASSQDRRQKLYNEQFF.

This clonotype was recorded at least ten times. This sequence joins TRBV4-2 and TRBJ2-7, with D unresolved. This CDR3 has 15 amino acids. The V gene lost 0 bases and the J gene lost 0 bases, with 9 bases spanning the gap. Germline values: CDR1 LGHNA, CDR2 YNFKEQ. In DNA form, the CDR3 reads TGTGCCAGCAGCCAAGAGAATTACAGCTCCTACGAGCAGTACTTC. This codes for CASSQENYSSYEQYF.

This clonotype was detected many times. In DNA form, the CDR3 reads TGTGCCAGCAGCCAAGTAATCAGACTAAGCTCCTACAATGAGCAGTTCTTC. It is translated as CASSQVIRLSSYNEQFF. The J gene is TRBJ2-1, the V gene TRBV3-1, with D possibly TRBD2 on 5 matching bases. CDR3 length equals 17 residues. The V gene's germline CDR1 is LGHDT and CDR2 YNNKEL (reference sequence). V was pared by 1 base and J by 0 bases, with 13 bases between.

This clonotype occurred many times. This chain uses TRBV24-1 with TRBJ2-2, with TRBD1 identical over 7 bases. Germline assignment: CDR1 KGHDR and CDR2 SFDVKD. V lost 4 bases, J lost 0 bases, and 7 bases stayed unmatched. The CDR3 length is 17 residues. The CDR3: CATSEVGTASNTGELFF. The CDR3 DNA reads as TGTGCCACCAGTGAGGTCGGGACAGCCTCGAACACCGGGGAGCTGTTTTTT.

This clonotype was recorded many times. The chain carries TRBV10-2 and TRBJ2-3; 13 bases fit TRBD2. The J segment lost 4 bases and the V segment lost 10 bases, leaving 5 bases of the junction unmatched. Germline-derived CDR1 and CDR2 are WSHSY and SAAADI. The CDR3 loop spans 14 amino acids. The DNA for the CDR3 is TGCGCCACCGCCGGACTAGCGGGGGCAGATACGCAGTATTTT. This sequence encodes CATAGLAGADTQYF.

This clonotype was counted at least ten times. This chain uses TRBV15 with TRBJ2-5; 8 positions match TRBD1. This CDR3 spans 19 amino acids. CDR1 and CDR2 (germline): LNHNV, YYDKDF (reference sequence). V was clipped by 0 bases and J by 5 bases; unmatched bases: 17. The CDR3 loop is CATSRDPVGTGWSGETQYF. The CDR3 DNA is TGTGCCACCAGCAGAGATCCGGTGGGGACAGGATGGTCGGGGGAGACCCAGTACTTC.

The sample holds many counts of this clonotype. The rearrangement links TRBV27 to TRBJ1-4, with D possibly being TRBD1 (5 bases). In germline, CDR1 is MNHEY, CDR2 SMNVEV (reference sequence). V was shortened by 3 bases and J by 7 bases, with 9 bases between the two germline ends. The CDR3 loop spans 13 amino acids. The CDR3 sequence is CASSLGGSEKLFF. CDR3 nucleotides: TGTGCCAGCAGTTTGGGGGGTTCTGAAAAACTGTTTTTT.